This T cell receptor (beta chain) was sequenced in a study of brain T cells in children with intractable seizures. Overall study findings and caveats: Viral specificity was inferred only from CDR3 similarity; HCMV serostatus was unknown.

The table came from immunoSEQ multiplex PCR; TCRdb's copy has only in-frame clones and leaves some out. The sample comprises about 350,000 clones, nearly 95% of which are singletons, and about 6% rests with the top ten. Germline CDR1 is MGHRA and CDR2 is YSYEKL. The J segment lost 3 bases and the V segment lost 0 bases, leaving 11 bases of the junction unmatched. This CDR3 contains 18 residues. The time point was: blood from clinic visit 5 months post-surgery; TSC patient then seizure free. The sequenced cases were selected for having the highest brain T cell transcript signatures. Points on this clone: Its antigen is unidentified.

The source was peripheral blood, collected more than 4 months after surgery. The sequence derives from a boy in the first two years of life with tuberous sclerosis and intractable seizures. V gene TRBV4-1 combines with J gene TRBJ1-2; 9 bases fit TRBD1. The CDR3, as DNA: TGCGCCAGCAGCCAAGATCTCCCCCCGAGGACAGGGGACTATGGCTACACCTTC. As protein: CASSQDLPPRTGDYGYTF.